This TCR beta chain was retrieved from a study of PD-1 blockade in classical Hodgkin lymphoma. General observations from the study: Healthy donors reportedly exceeded newly diagnosed patients in baseline TCR diversity. Complete responders entered with baseline diversity on par with newly diagnosed patients, the results showed. The authors have not defined what causes the repertoire differences, possibly disease activity or prior therapy.

Every patient was affected by relapse after autologous stem cell transplantation, while exposure to brentuximab vedotin was not uniform. A word on this clone: Antigen: not known.

Trimming removed 4 bases at V and 5 bases at J, with 12 bases between. CDR3 length: 13 amino acids. Per the germline V gene, CDR1 is SGDLS and CDR2 is YYNGEE. Repertoires were generated with immunoSEQ multiplex PCR, while TCRdb's copy carries only in-frame clones and drops some. This sample has almost 100,000 clones, with roughly 90% found just once. The chain has TRBV9 and TRBJ1-1; tentative D call: TRBD1 (5 bases). The clonotype was recovered from a human donor with classical Hodgkin lymphoma. Sequenced material: peripheral blood mononuclear cells (PBMCs), taken at baseline. CDR3 sequence: CASSSRDRTEAFF. The DNA for the CDR3 is TGTGCCAGCAGCAGCAGAGACAGAACTGAAGCTTTCTTT.